Following are 18 T cell receptor beta chains from one sample sequenced in a study of T cell repertoires in cytomegalovirus infection. TCRdb reprocessed the reads via MiXCR and lists one record per CDR3 protein. The sample yields roughly 150,000 distinct CDR3 sequences, more than 15% seen once. The source material was CD8+ T cells from PBMCs. The source of these receptors is a human donor in good health (CMV status not recorded). Some clones in this sample may be carry-over from other donors' samples.

This clonotype was found many times. The chain has TRBV6-1 and TRBJ2-7; 9 bases match TRBD1. V lost 6 bases, J lost 4 bases, and 10 bases stayed unmatched. The CDR3 is 15 amino acids. The V gene's germline CDR1 is MNHNS and CDR2 SASEGT. CDR3 loop: CASSDFTGGEYEQYF. CDR3 bases: TGTGCCAGCAGCGACTTTACAGGGGGCGAGTACGAGCAGTACTTC.

This clonotype was recorded a few times. V usage is TRBV19 and J usage is TRBJ1-1, with D hard to call. V gave up 3 bases and J gave up 1 base, with 6 bases separating them. CDR3 size: 13 residues. Germline V gene lookup returns CDR1 LNHDA and CDR2 SQIVND (reference sequence). The DNA of the CDR3 is TGTGCCAGTAGTATGGTCGGGAACACTGAAGCTTTCTTT. This codes for CASSMVGNTEAFF.

V usage is TRBV27 and J usage is TRBJ2-5, with D unclear. The CDR3 has 15 residues. Trimming cost V 0 bases and J 5 bases, with 13 bases left between them. The germline V gene encodes CDR1 MNHEY and CDR2 SMNVEV (reference sequence). CDR3 region: CASSLSRKDYETQYF. CDR3 DNA: TGTGCCAGCAGTTTATCGAGGAAGGATTATGAGACCCAGTACTTC.

The CDR3 coding sequence is TGTGCCACTGCGGGAGCCGGGGAGCTGTTTTTT. It codes for CATAGAGELFF. The chain uses TRBV2 and TRBJ2-2; 7 bases map to TRBD2. V shed 10 bases, J shed 6 bases, and the junction held 2 bases outside the gene matches. Germline CDR1 reads SNHLY; CDR2 reads FYNNEI. This CDR3 is built from 11 residues.

A few counts support this clonotype. The chain employs TRBV7-3 and TRBJ2-7; D gene uncertain. This CDR3 spans 13 amino acids. Germline V CDR1 and CDR2: SGHTA, FQGTGA. V lost 3 bases and J lost 7, with 13 bases in between. The CDR3, as DNA: TGTGCCAGCAGCTTCCCGGGCCACCTGGAGCAGTACTTC. It specifies CASSFPGHLEQYF.

This clonotype has more than one count but fewer than ten. The gene calls are TRBV2 and TRBJ2-1; D remains ambiguous. Trimming took 4 bases from V and 9 from J, leaving 10 bases between them. CDR3 length: 12 residues. Germline CDR1 reads SNHLY; CDR2 reads FYNNEI. CDR3 nucleotides: TGTGCCAGCAGTGTAAAGACGGCTGAGCAGTTCTTC. Amino acids: CASSVKTAEQFF.

The J gene is TRBJ1-2, the V gene TRBV7-2; D not certain. Germline V lookup: CDR1 SGHTA, CDR2 FQGNSA. V lost 0 bases and J lost 7, with 3 bases in between. The CDR3 sequence is 11 residues long. As DNA, the CDR3 is TGTGCCAGCAGCTTAGCCATTGGCTACACCTTC. Protein product: CASSLAIGYTF. The complete variable domain, with remaining parts taken from reference TRBV7-2 and TRBJ1-2, reads GAGVSQSPSNKVTEKGKDVELRCDPISGHTALYWYRQSLGQGLEFLIYFQGNSAPDKSGLPSDRFSAERTGGSVSTLTIQRTQQEDSAVYLCASSLAIGYTFGSGTRLTVV.

In this sample, this clonotype turned up many times. The CDR3 protein is CASSLNGAGRGRSYNEQFF. The CDR3 DNA reads as TGTGCCAGCAGTTTAAATGGGGCGGGAAGGGGGCGGTCCTACAATGAGCAGTTCTTC. V is TRBV12-3 or TRBV12-4 and J is TRBJ2-1, with D possibly TRBD1 on 7 matching bases. V shed 2 bases and J shed 1 base, with 21 bases lying between them. This CDR3 comprises 19 residues.

This clonotype came up a few times. The chain couples TRBV27 to TRBJ2-6; D remains unclear. V shed 4 bases and J shed 0 bases, with 10 bases lying between them. CDR3 size: 16 residues. Germline assignment: CDR1 MNHEY and CDR2 SMNVEV (reference sequence). CDR3 sequence (DNA): TGTGCCAGCAGTTCGACAAGCGCCTCTGGGGCCAACGTCCTGACTTTC. Its protein product is CASSSTSASGANVLTF. Full variable domain (rest looked up from reference TRBV27 and TRBJ2-6): EAQVTQNPRYLITVTGKKLTVTCSQNMNHEYMSWYRQDPGLGLRQIYYSMNVEVTDKGDVPEGYKVSRKEKRNFPLILESPSPNQTSLYFCASSSTSASGANVLTFGAGSRLTVL.

This clonotype was observed a handful of times. This sequence joins TRBV11-2 and TRBJ2-1; TRBD2 matches at 10 bases. This CDR3 region has 19 residues. Trimming cost V 0 bases and J 2 bases; bases outside gene matches: 10. Germline assignment: CDR1 SGHAT and CDR2 FQNNGV. This CDR3 is CASSLDRIWTSGAYNEQFF. CDR3 DNA sequence: TGTGCCAGCAGCTTAGATCGAATTTGGACTAGCGGAGCCTACAATGAGCAGTTCTTC. The full variable domain, rest sourced from reference TRBV11-2 and TRBJ2-1, is EAGVAQSPRYKIIEKRQSVAFWCNPISGHATLYWYQQILGQGPKLLIQFQNNGVVDDSQLPKDRFSAERLKGVDSTLKIQPAKLEDSAVYLCASSLDRIWTSGAYNEQFFGPGTRLTVL.

This clonotype was seen a few times. The V and J genes are TRBV20-1 and TRBJ1-2; 11 bases fit TRBD1. Trimming at V came to 6 bases and at J to 7 bases, leaving 7 bases not matched to a gene. Germline V gene sequence: CDR1 DFQATT, CDR2 SNEGSKA (reference sequence). CDR3 length equals 13 residues. CDR3 coding DNA: TGCAGTGCCCTGGACAGGGGGCTTTTTGGCTACACCTTC. Its translation: CSALDRGLFGYTF.

This clonotype was seen only a few times. The chain is built from TRBV7-2 and TRBJ1-1, with no clear D. The germline V gene encodes CDR1 SGHTA and CDR2 FQGNSA. This CDR3 is 14 amino acids long. The V end lost 4 bases, the J end lost 0 bases, and 9 bases lay between the germline ends. For the CDR3, the DNA is TGTGCCAGCAGCTGGGCAAGCATGAACACTGAAGCTTTCTTT. It specifies CASSWASMNTEAFF.

This clonotype was detected a few times. V usage is TRBV7-9 and J usage is TRBJ2-5; TRBD1 matches 7 bases. J gave up 0 bases and V 4 bases, and 5 bases lay outside the gene matches. CDR1 SEHNR and CDR2 FQNEAQ come from the germline V gene (reference sequence). This CDR3 has 15 amino acids. Here the CDR3 reads CASSSGTEYQETQYF. In nucleotides, the CDR3 is TGTGCCAGCAGCTCCGGGACAGAGTACCAAGAGACCCAGTACTTC.

This clonotype was counted at least ten times. The chain is built from TRBV7-6 and TRBJ2-1; perhaps D is TRBD1 or TRBD2 (5 bases each). This CDR3 is 15 amino acids long. Germline V CDR1 and CDR2: SGHVS, FNYEAQ. V was cut by 4 bases and J by 10 bases, with 20 bases left in between. CDR3: CASSYSGTTPPEQFF. In DNA form, the CDR3 reads TGTGCCAGCAGCTACTCCGGGACCACCCCGCCCGAGCAGTTCTTC.

The genes are TRBV7-9 and TRBJ2-2; the D gene is possibly TRBD2 (6 bases). V dropped 5 bases and J dropped 3 bases, with 13 bases sitting between them. The CDR3 extends over 15 amino acids. Per the germline V gene, CDR1 is SEHNR and CDR2 is FQNEAQ (reference sequence). CDR3 DNA sequence: TGTGCCAGCAGCACGTCTCGGAGGGACACCGGGGAGCTGTTTTTT. This encodes CASSTSRRDTGELFF.

The CDR3 here is CASSPEYNEQFF. CDR3 in DNA: TGTGCCAGCTCACCGGAATACAATGAGCAGTTCTTC. V gene TRBV18 combines with J gene TRBJ2-1; no clear D. Germline values: CDR1 KGHSH, CDR2 LQKENI. The CDR3 covers 12 residues. The V end was cut by 3 bases, the J end by 4 bases, with 4 bases between.

This clonotype was picked up many times. The V and J genes are TRBV11-2 and TRBJ2-1; D is possibly TRBD2 (5 bases). This CDR3 comprises 17 residues. The germline gives CDR1 SGHAT, CDR2 FQNNGV. Trimming took off 5 bases at V and 7 bases at J, with 24 bases between the two ends. CDR3 protein: CASSQAYGAAKGNEQFF. In nucleotides, the CDR3 is TGTGCCAGCAGCCAGGCCTATGGAGCGGCAAAAGGGAATGAGCAGTTCTTC.

V gene TRBV27 combines with J gene TRBJ2-3; 11 nucleotides agree with TRBD2. The germline V gene has CDR1 MNHEY and CDR2 SMNVEV (reference sequence). The junction had 6 bases not matched to a gene; V was cut back by 5 bases and J by 2 bases. The CDR3 spans 16 residues. CDR3 loop: CASSPGTSGYTDTQYF. The DNA of the CDR3 is TGTGCCAGCAGTCCCGGGACTAGCGGATACACAGATACGCAGTATTTT.